This TCR beta chain was sequenced in a study of T cells in Graves' hyperthyroidism and ophthalmopathy. The study, taken as a whole, reports: Blood also showed most of the thyroid clonotypes that were expanded above 0.001.

This clonotype has only a few counts. Antigen specificity is unknown. Researchers took RNA transcripts and amplified the TCR beta CDR3 regions from them. The TCR CDR3 first-round RT-PCR relied on the HTBI primer set. TCRdb re-called the multiplex PCR reads with MiXCR, one entry per CDR3 protein. This sample has roughly 710,000 distinct CDR3 sequences, with just over 35% found just once. The germline V and J ends were trimmed by 0 bases and 4 bases, with 9 bases remaining between them. The CDR3 has 14 amino acids. Germline-derived CDR1 and CDR2 are KGHSH and LQKENI. Newly diagnosed hyperthyroidism, duration under 2 months, in patients aged 18 to 65. Lactation, pregnancy, other autoimmune disease or uncontrolled infection excluded patients.

The V and J genes are TRBV18 and TRBJ2-5; D possibly corresponds to TRBD2 (6 bases). Input material: blood. The sequence came from a woman aged 40 to 55 with Graves' hyperthyroidism. The CDR3 loop reads CASSPPPSVETQYF. DNA for the CDR3: TGTGCCAGCTCACCACCGCCTAGCGTAGAGACCCAGTACTTC.